The 2 T cell receptor beta chains in this list originate from one sample, sequenced in a study of persistence of HIV-infected CD4 T cells. The libraries were made with immunoSEQ version 4 in survey mode. Profiled with immunoSEQ multiplex PCR; TCRdb holds only in-frame clones, not every one. The table has around 13,000 clones, approximately 71% seen once. Cells were stimulated with CMV-infected fibroblast lysates at 8 to 10 ug/mL. Sorting selected CD4+ T cells upregulating both CD40 ligand and CD69. Their antigen targets remain unknown. Sequenced material: CD4+ T cells sorted from PBMCs after roughly 17-hour stimulation, taken from a patient who received antiretroviral therapy. These receptors were collected from an adult man with HIV who was CMV-seropositive.

The chain carries TRBV7-3 and TRBJ2-6; maybe TRBD1 (5 bases). There are 16 residues in the CDR3. Per germline, CDR1 SGHTA and CDR2 FQGTGA. V was shortened by 5 bases and J by 4 bases, with 15 bases between the two germline ends. The CDR3 DNA reads TGTGCCAGCAGCCCCACGCCAGGGTTCGGGGCCAACGTCCTGACTTTC. This encodes CASSPTPGFGANVLTF. Filled out from reference TRBV7-3 and TRBJ2-6, the complete variable domain reads GAGVSQTPSNKVTEKGKYVELRCDPISGHTALYWYRQSLGQGPEFLIYFQGTGAADDSGLPNDRFFAVRPEGSVSTLKIQRTERGDSAVYLCASSPTPGFGANVLTFGAGSRLTVL.

The CDR3 nucleotides read TGCGCCAGCAGCTTGGGAGCAGCGGGGATTGGGGAGCTGTTTTTT. Encoded protein: CASSLGAAGIGELFF. This chain links TRBV5-1 with TRBJ2-2; 7 positions agree with TRBD2. CDR1 is SGHRS and CDR2 is YFSETQ in the germline V gene. CDR3 size: 15 residues. V lost 0 bases, J lost 8 bases, and 7 bases stayed unmatched.